This TCR beta chain was identified during a study of T-cell reconstitution after alpha-beta-depleted transplantation in children. The CDR3 sequence is 14 residues long. Trimming stripped 2 bases from V and 1 base from J, with 10 bases between. Germline V gene data show CDR1 as SGHDT and CDR2 as YYEEEE. Study outcomes and limitations: Reportedly, only several hundred clones from non-depleted graft cells drove alpha-beta T-cell counts at about two months.

This clonotype was picked up one time. The antigen remains undetermined. One base away lies a much larger clone, so this may be a sequencing read error. Unique molecular identifiers featured in how the TCRbeta library was prepared. TCRdb redid the calling of the PCR reads with MiXCR, one entry per CDR3 protein. The table records about 870,000 distinct CDR3 sequences, roughly 15% of them present only once. The input for sequencing was PBMCs, mostly from graft donor cells, taken 360 days after TCRalphabeta/CD19-depleted stem cell transplant. This TCR was recovered from a male patient younger than 18 who had a stem cell transplant for acute lymphoblastic leukemia, so the T cells may come from the graft donor. This sequence joins TRBV5-6 and TRBJ2-7, with a weak D call TRBD2 (7 bases). CDR3 coding DNA: TGTGCCAGCAGCTTCGAGGGGGGGTCCTACGAGCAGTACTTC. Translated, it gives CASSFEGGSYEQYF.